This T cell receptor (beta chain) was observed in a study of T cell clones after liver transplantation. The wider study: TCRbeta sequencing after a pre-transplant mixed lymphocyte reaction identified graft-donor-reactive clones, later tracked in post-transplant blood. At least one year of complete immunosuppression withdrawal without enzymes over twice normal defined tolerance. Samples came pre-transplant, pre-randomization before withdrawal, and post-randomization after withdrawal ended.

CDR3 size: 21 residues. Looked up from germline, CDR1 is LGHNA and CDR2 is YNFKEQ. V shed 0 bases and J 0 bases; nucleotides not matched to a gene: 15. Produced via immunoSEQ multiplex PCR; TCRdb's table is partial and in-frame only. The sample shows about 51,000 clones, roughly nine tenths of them seen only once. Whole-study results and caveats: Donor-reactive sequences fell more than third party-reactive ones, suggesting partial deletion.

A remark on this clone: What it binds is not known.

The sample consisted of CD8+ T cells from blood, taken 12 months after liver transplant. The clonotype was recovered from a human patient who received a liver transplant. Certain T cells may be donor cells from the graft. The J gene is TRBJ2-4, the V gene TRBV4-2; 9 bases fit TRBD2. The CDR3 nucleotides are TGTGCCAGCAGCCAAGATCTTACAGCGGGAGGCCTTTGGCTAGCCAAAAACATTCAGTACTTC. Protein product: CASSQDLTAGGLWLAKNIQYF.